A single sample is the source of the 9 T cell receptor beta chains below, sequenced in a study of radiotherapy plus CTLA-4 blockade in lung cancer. Sequenced by immunoSEQ multiplex PCR; TCRdb stores in-frame clones only, minus some. The table shows over 95,000 clones, with roughly 74% occurring only once. Sequencing was performed on peripheral blood, taken from a patient treated with radiotherapy plus ipilimumab. All receptors derive from a human donor with non-small cell lung cancer who had a partial response to radiotherapy plus ipilimumab. Some clones in this sample may be carry-over from other donors' samples.

This clone was seen a few times. The rearrangement links TRBV6-5 to TRBJ2-7; 10 nucleotides line up with TRBD2. After removal of 5 bases from V and 7 bases from J, the junction contained 11 bases not matched to a gene. The germline gives CDR1 MNHEY, CDR2 SVGAGI. The CDR3 has 15 amino acids. The CDR3 protein is CASSGGTSALWEQYF. For the CDR3, the DNA is TGTGCCAGCAGTGGGGGGACTAGCGCCCTGTGGGAGCAGTACTTC.

This clone has more than one count but fewer than ten. The chain joins TRBV27 to TRBJ2-1; D gene uncertain. Germline V lookup: CDR1 MNHEY, CDR2 SMNVEV (reference sequence). This CDR3 contains 14 residues. Trimming cost V 2 bases and J 6 bases, with 11 bases left between them. CDR3 region: CASSLRLQSNEQFF. DNA for the CDR3: TGTGCCAGCAGTTTACGTTTGCAGTCCAATGAGCAGTTCTTC.

V usage is TRBV11-3 and J usage is TRBJ2-5, with a possible D match to TRBD1 (6 bases). V was pared by 2 bases and J by 2 bases, with 12 bases between. Germline CDR1 and CDR2: SGHNT and YENEEA. The length of the CDR3 is 15 residues. CDR3 sequence reads: CASSLQGSRQETQYF. The CDR3, as DNA: TGTGCCAGCAGCTTACAGGGGAGTAGGCAAGAGACCCAGTACTTC.

There are a few counts of this clone. The rearrangement links TRBV4-1 to TRBJ2-7; 11 bases are a match to TRBD2. The germline gives CDR1 MGHRA, CDR2 YSYEKL. J was trimmed by 4 bases and V by 1 base; bases with no gene match: 9. CDR3 size: 17 residues. The CDR3 nucleotides are TGCGCCAGCAGCCAAGTGGCGATGGGACTAGCGGTATACGAGCAGTACTTC. Protein product: CASSQVAMGLAVYEQYF.

V is TRBV28 and J is TRBJ2-7, with no clear D. The CDR3 is 13 residues long. Germline assignment: CDR1 MDHEN and CDR2 SYDVKM. Trimming removed 3 bases at V and 5 bases at J, with 11 bases between. DNA for the CDR3: TGTGCCAGCAGTTTGGGCAGAGTGGACGAGCAGTACTTC. Protein product: CASSLGRVDEQYF.

J is TRBJ2-1 and V is TRBV5-4; TRBD2 agrees at 8 bases. V dropped 7 bases and J dropped 0; count of bases not matched to a gene: 3. The CDR3 length is 14 residues. The germline CDR1 and CDR2 sequences are SGHNT and YYREEE (reference sequence). CDR3 sequence reads: CASGGTSSYNEQFF. The CDR3 nucleotides read TGTGCCAGCGGCGGGACTAGCTCCTACAATGAGCAGTTCTTC.

This chain joins TRBV5-8 and TRBJ2-2; possibly TRBD2 for D (5 bases). Trimming took 3 bases from V and 7 from J, leaving 10 bases between them. Per the germline V gene, CDR1 is SGHTS and CDR2 is YDEGEE. CDR3 length: 13 residues. The DNA of the CDR3 is TGTGCCAGCAGCTACCTTCGGGGCGGGGAGCTGTTTTTT. Its protein is CASSYLRGGELFF.

This clone was detected only a few times. V is TRBV21-1 and J is TRBJ2-3; TRBD2 is the table's D call, not checked against the DNA. TRBV21-1 is a known pseudogene. The CDR3 runs to 19 residues. In DNA, the CDR3 is TGTGCCAGCAGCCTCCGTGGCGGGGGGGCAGACCCTAGCACAGATACGCAGTATTTT. Its protein product is CASSLRGGGADPSTDTQYF.

This clone was recorded a few times. The chain is built from TRBV9 and TRBJ1-2; TRBD1 agrees at 10 bases. The ends lost 7 bases at V and 5 bases at J; junction bases unmatched: 8. The CDR3 consists of 14 residues. Germline CDR1 SGDLS, CDR2 YYNGEE. The chain's CDR3 is CASPAGTGEYGYTF. DNA of the CDR3: TGTGCCAGCCCTGCCGGGACAGGGGAATATGGCTACACCTTC.